One T cell receptor (beta chain) is described in this entry. Its antigen is not known. This sequence may be a read error, since a much larger clone differs from it by one base. The data are from a study of breast tumors, draining lymph nodes, adjacent tissues. Germline V lookup: CDR1 DFQATT, CDR2 SNEGSKA (reference sequence). The CDR3 contains 16 residues. V dropped 0 bases and J dropped 6 bases, with 21 bases sitting between them. TCRdb passed the multiplex PCR reads through MiXCR, listing each CDR3 protein once. The sample carries 150,000 to 250,000 distinct CDR3 sequences, over 25% recorded once. Findings of the study overall: Findings are consistent with lymph node origin and intratumoral expansion of most tumor T cells. Tumor repertoires ranked between lymph nodes and nontumor tissue in diversity, with V and J gene preferences. That most tumor T cells come from lymph nodes remained unproven. Luminal-like breast cancer showed significantly higher tumor–nontumor repertoire similarity than basal-like.

Axillary draining lymph nodes of breast cancer patients supplied the node samples. The sequencing sample was made of axillary lymph node tissue. The sequence came from a female donor with breast cancer. Some clones in this sample may be carry-over from other donors' samples. This chain uses TRBV20-1 with TRBJ2-7; possible D gene TRBD2, 5 bases. The CDR3 loop reads CSARDLVRFPEGEQYF. The DNA for the CDR3 is TGCAGTGCTAGAGATCTGGTAAGGTTTCCAGAGGGCGAGCAGTACTTC.